A single T cell receptor (beta chain) is shown here with its context. Which antigen it targets is not known. Per-base quality was not reported, and no clone a single base away is much larger than it. There are 15 amino acids in the CDR3, from cysteine to phenylalanine inclusive. The CDR3 DNA has 45 bases and is translated from base 1. The junction shows trimming of 3 bases on V and 6 bases on J, plus 14 bases between the germline ends. The library was obtained by RT-PCR. TCRdb shows the sequencer as Illumina HiSeq 2500. TCRdb applied fastp at Q25 and MiXCR to the public reads, then kept only in-frame beta chains. Entries that share a CDR3 protein sequence are merged under the most common genes and DNA. The sample table contains about 520,000 distinct CDR3 sequences; only one count was recorded for 25% of them. The top ten clones comprise under 2.5% of the sample. This specimen belongs to a study of response to subunit inactivated influenza vaccine (dated by TCRdb to the late 2010s). In the study overall: The study used deep quantitative T cell receptor repertoire profiling to track responses to a trivalent subunit inactivated influenza vaccine.

What the research found in general, with its limitations: It was suggested by the authors that each seasonal influenza vaccination may recruit only a limited number of new T cells.

This TCR came from a man aged 45-65 years who received an inactivated influenza vaccine. Donor details come from another sample of the same person, matched by shared clones. The sample in question was CD4+ T cells sorted from PBMCs, obtained about 5 days after vaccination. The rearranged segments are TRBV12-3 or TRBV12-4 and TRBJ1-4, and the D gene may be TRBD1, 5 bases matching. The encoded CDR3 is CASSLGPRLDEKLFF. In nucleotide form, the sequence is TGTGCCAGCAGTTTGGGGCCTCGGCTGGATGAAAAACTGTTTTTT.